This TCR beta chain came from a study of molecular identifiers for immune sequencing clone quantification. Germline assignment: CDR1 LNHDA and CDR2 SQIVND (reference sequence). This CDR3 is built from 14 residues. Trimming removed 3 bases from V and 9 bases from J; junction bases left unmatched: 9. Study-wide results and caveats: Detecting spiked Jurkat TCR RNA from one cell among about a million naive cells was reportedly possible. Clones above 20 RNA copies contained over 98% of effector molecules but under 1% of naive ones.

Of note for this clonotype: Its antigen is unidentified.

CD8+CD4-CCR7+CD45RA+ cells were sorted as naive CD8 T cells. Both previously described methods and listed TCR primers were employed to make bulk TCR libraries. Each CDR3 protein gets one entry after TCRdb re-called the PCR reads with MiXCR. The data show around 460,000 distinct CDR3 sequences, with 20% to 25% seen just once and around 0.84% held by the top ten. The rearrangement uses TRBV19 and TRBJ2-7; 9 bases are shared with TRBD1. What was sequenced was naive CD8+ T cells from blood, with Jurkat cell RNA spiked in. The subset: FACS-sorted CD8+CD4-CCR7+CD45RA+ naive T cells. The TCR was taken from a human donor in good health. Some libraries in this study had Jurkat cell RNA spiked in. In DNA, the CDR3 is TGTGCCAGTAGTATGGGACAGGGAGGTTTCGTGCAGTACTTC. The encoded protein is CASSMGQGGFVQYF.